Below are 24 T cell receptor beta chains sequenced from a single sample in a study of cytomegalovirus exposure and HLA in healthy donors. 60 Vbeta and 13 Jbeta primers were used in PCR. Produced via immunoSEQ multiplex PCR; TCRdb's table is partial and in-frame only. The data show under 200,000 clones, less than 80% seen once. What was sequenced was PBMCs. These receptors were obtained from a man aged 35 to 55 in good health and CMV-seronegative.

The rearrangement uses TRBV7-9 and TRBJ1-4; TRBD1 matches 7 bases. With 4 bases clipped from V and 7 bases from J, the junction kept 6 bases outside the gene matches. The CDR3 runs 14 residues. The germline V gene encodes CDR1 SEHNR and CDR2 FQNEAQ (reference sequence). CDR3 amino acids: CASSSGDRVEKLFF. The CDR3 region has the DNA TGTGCCAGCAGCTCCGGAGACAGGGTTGAAAAACTGTTTTTT.

This clone has more than one count but fewer than ten. The V call is TRBV28, the J call TRBJ2-5; D not certain. Germline CDR1 and CDR2: MDHEN and SYDVKM. The CDR3 has 15 residues. Trimming removed 5 bases at V and 5 bases at J, with 18 bases between. The CDR3 sequence: CASSPLVVLGETQYF. The DNA for the CDR3 is TGTGCCAGCAGTCCCCTAGTCGTTCTCGGGGAGACCCAGTACTTC.

This clone was seen only once. V and J are TRBV27 and TRBJ1-2; the match to TRBD1 covers 11 bases. The CDR3 runs 15 residues. Germline CDR1 is MNHEY and CDR2 is SMNVEV (reference sequence). After removal of 5 bases from V and 4 bases from J, the junction contained 6 bases not matched to a gene. Here the CDR3 reads CASSRRTGGSYGYTF. The CDR3 DNA is TGTGCCAGCAGTCGACGGACAGGGGGCAGCTATGGCTACACCTTC.

The gene calls are TRBV5-1 and TRBJ2-2; the D is unclear. This CDR3 contains 15 residues. Germline V gene data show CDR1 as SGHRS and CDR2 as YFSETQ. V was shortened by 3 bases and J by 1 base, with 10 bases between the two germline ends. The CDR3 nucleotides are TGCGCCAGCAGCTCCCGGGTTCGGAACACCGGGGAGCTGTTTTTT. Its protein is CASSSRVRNTGELFF.

This clone was recorded once. Relative to the germline gene, one junction end is altered; a read error may explain this. The chain is built from TRBV11-1 and TRBJ2-6; 10 nucleotides agree with TRBD2. This CDR3 spans 18 amino acids. Germline CDR1 reads SGHAT; CDR2 reads FQDESV (reference sequence). The CDR3 sequence: CASSSRLAGLSGANGLTF. In nucleotides, the CDR3 is TGTGCCAGCAGCTCAAGACTAGCGGGCCTTTCTGGGGCCAACGGCCTGACTTTC.

V and J are TRBV19 and TRBJ2-2; TRBD1 aligns across 7 bases. Germline-derived CDR1 and CDR2 are LNHDA and SQIVND (reference sequence). The CDR3 has 14 amino acids. The J segment lost 3 bases and the V segment lost 9 bases, leaving 7 bases of the junction unmatched. The CDR3 loop reads CASPRQGDTGELFF. The CDR3 region has the DNA TGTGCCAGCCCCAGACAGGGAGACACCGGGGAGCTGTTTTTT. Together with reference TRBV19 and TRBJ2-2, the CDR3 gives the full variable domain: DGGITQSPKYLFRKEGQNVTLSCEQNLNHDAMYWYRQDPGQGLRLIYYSQIVNDFQKGDIAEGYSVSREKKESFPLTVTSAQKNPTAFYLCASPRQGDTGELFFGEGSRLTVL.

This clone has a handful of counts. This chain links TRBV27 with TRBJ2-2, with 8 bases fitting TRBD2. V was pared by 3 bases and J by 3 bases, with 6 bases of the junction left unmatched. The CDR3 is 16 residues long. Looked up from germline, CDR1 is MNHEY and CDR2 is SMNVEV (reference sequence). In DNA, the CDR3 is TGTGCCAGCAGTTTGGGGGAGCGGGGGTACACCGGGGAGCTGTTTTTT. This gives the protein CASSLGERGYTGELFF.

The V gene is TRBV6-5, the J gene TRBJ2-5; TRBD1 matches at 7 bases. CDR3 length: 13 amino acids. CDR1 and CDR2 from the germline V gene are MNHEY and SVGAGI. V lost 8 bases to trimming and J lost 2 bases; unmatched junction nucleotides: 5. This CDR3 is CASSRDRQETQYF. The DNA of the CDR3 is TGTGCCAGCTCCAGGGACAGACAAGAGACCCAGTACTTC.

The chain uses TRBV29-1 and TRBJ2-4, with TRBD2 as a possible D gene (6 bases). V gave up 6 bases and J gave up 9 bases, with 15 bases separating them. The length of the CDR3 is 12 residues. Germline V lookup: CDR1 SQVTM, CDR2 ANQGSEA. In nucleotides, the CDR3 is TGCAGCGTCCTGGACGGAGGGACCATTCAGTACTTC. It codes for CSVLDGGTIQYF.

The J gene is TRBJ1-4, the V gene TRBV19; TRBD1 matches 8 bases. CDR1 and CDR2 (germline): LNHDA, SQIVND (reference sequence). Trimming at V came to 7 bases and at J to 7 bases, leaving 11 bases not matched to a gene. The CDR3 has 15 amino acids. CDR3 coding DNA: TGTGCCAGTACCCCCACCGCGGGGACAGGTGAAAAACTGTTTTTT. Its translation is CASTPTAGTGEKLFF.

This clone was seen a single time. CDR3 DNA sequence: TGTGCCAGCAGTGAAGCGCATGGACACCTTAACAATGAGCAGTTCTTC. It specifies CASSEAHGHLNNEQFF. V is TRBV6-1 and J is TRBJ2-1; D might be TRBD1 (5 bases). The germline CDR1 and CDR2 sequences are MNHNS and SASEGT. This CDR3 spans 16 amino acids. Trimming shortened V by 0 bases and J by 5 bases, and 14 bases separated the two germline ends.

There are a few counts of this clone. The chain carries TRBV7-2 and TRBJ1-1; 9 positions agree with TRBD1. Trimming cost V 2 bases and J 10 bases; bases outside gene matches: 8. Germline CDR1 SGHTA, CDR2 FQGNSA. The CDR3 extends over 14 amino acids. The CDR3 is CASSLRQGVAGAFF. The CDR3 coding sequence is TGTGCCAGCAGCTTACGACAGGGGGTGGCTGGAGCTTTCTTT.

The V gene is TRBV4-3, the J gene TRBJ2-1; 12 nucleotides match TRBD2. V was clipped by 1 base and J by 8 bases; unmatched bases: 9. CDR3 size: 17 residues. Germline CDR1 is LGHNA and CDR2 is YSLEER. The CDR3 loop is CASSQGSLAGGPHEQFF. DNA of the CDR3: TGCGCCAGCAGCCAAGGGAGTCTAGCGGGAGGGCCCCATGAGCAGTTCTTC.

This clone has just a few counts. The sample holds other DNA sequences that translate to the same CDR3. V and J are TRBV4-1 and TRBJ2-3; 7 bases fit TRBD1. This CDR3 is built from 15 residues. Trimming removed 8 bases from V and 0 bases from J; junction bases left unmatched: 8. CDR1 MGHRA and CDR2 YSYEKL come from the germline V gene. The CDR3 is CASAQGEGSTDTQYF. CDR3 nucleotides: TGCGCCAGCGCTCAGGGGGAAGGGAGCACAGATACGCAGTATTTT.

The V call is TRBV7-2, the J call TRBJ2-7, with 7 bases fitting TRBD2. The CDR3 extends over 13 amino acids. The germline gives CDR1 SGHTA, CDR2 FQGNSA. J was trimmed by 2 bases and V by 6 bases; bases with no gene match: 4. The CDR3, as DNA: TGTGCCAGCAGTGTAGCGGGCCCCTACGAGCAGTACTTC. Its translation is CASSVAGPYEQYF. Full variable domain (missing parts from reference TRBV7-2 and TRBJ2-7): GAGVSQSPSNKVTEKGKDVELRCDPISGHTALYWYRQSLGQGLEFLIYFQGNSAPDKSGLPSDRFSAERTGGSVSTLTIQRTQQEDSAVYLCASSVAGPYEQYFGPGTRLTVT.

J is TRBJ2-7 and V is TRBV7-9; no reliable D call. The ends were cut back, 5 bases at V and 6 bases at J, with 11 bases in the middle. Germline CDR1 and CDR2: SEHNR and FQNEAQ (reference sequence). The CDR3 is 12 residues long. The CDR3 reads CASSPAGPEQYF. CDR3 sequence (DNA): TGTGCCAGCAGCCCCGCTGGGCCCGAGCAGTACTTC.

This clone was detected once. The chain employs TRBV2 and TRBJ1-5, with 7 bases aligning to TRBD1. Losses at the gene ends were 8 bases for V and 0 bases for J; bases not matched to a gene: 1. The germline V gene has CDR1 SNHLY and CDR2 FYNNEI. This CDR3 region has 13 residues. This chain's CDR3 is CASGQDSNQPQHF. CDR3 nucleotide sequence: TGTGCCAGCGGACAGGATAGCAATCAGCCCCAGCATTTT.

This clone was picked up one time. The chain links TRBV7-8 to TRBJ2-1, with 15 bases that match TRBD2. In germline, CDR1 is SGHVS, CDR2 FQNEAQ. The CDR3 is 18 residues long. With 4 bases clipped from V and 5 bases from J, the junction kept 9 bases outside the gene matches. CDR3 sequence (DNA): TGTGCCAGCAGCTCAACCGGGACTAGCGGGAGGCCGCACAATGAGCAGTTCTTC. This translates into CASSSTGTSGRPHNEQFF.

V gene TRBV5-4 combines with J gene TRBJ2-7; 10 bases match TRBD2. J was trimmed by 5 bases and V by 0 bases; bases with no gene match: 5. The germline V gene encodes CDR1 SGHNT and CDR2 YYREEE (reference sequence). The CDR3 has 15 residues. CDR3 DNA: TGTGCCAGCAGCTTGGGGCTAGCGGGAGATCACGAGCAGTACTTC. Residues: CASSLGLAGDHEQYF.

The gene calls are TRBV6-6 and TRBJ2-3; a possible D gene is TRBD2 (5 bases). Germline lookup yields CDR1 MNHNY and CDR2 SVGAGI (reference sequence). The V end was cut by 3 bases, the J end by 2 bases, with 9 bases between. The CDR3 totals 14 residues. CDR3 sequence (DNA): TGTGCCAGCAGTTATCTGAGGGCCACAGATACGCAGTATTTT. Translating it yields CASSYLRATDTQYF.

The rearrangement joins TRBV29-1 to TRBJ2-4; TRBD1 agrees at 10 bases. V shed 4 bases and J 8 bases; nucleotides not matched to a gene: 11. CDR3 length equals 15 residues. The germline V gene has CDR1 SQVTM and CDR2 ANQGSEA. The CDR3 sequence: CSVAKPDRGRDIQYF. In nucleotides, the CDR3 is TGCAGCGTTGCTAAACCCGACAGGGGGCGGGACATTCAGTACTTC.

CDR3 loop: CASSLGRLAGGSYEQYF. The CDR3 DNA reads TGTGCCAGCAGTTTAGGGCGGCTAGCGGGAGGGTCCTACGAGCAGTACTTC. The chain uses TRBV27 and TRBJ2-7, with 12 bases fitting TRBD2. V dropped 2 bases and J dropped 1; count of bases not matched to a gene: 6. This CDR3 is built from 17 residues. From germline, CDR1 is MNHEY and CDR2 SMNVEV (reference sequence).

The CDR3 sequence: CASSLVGMRGAFF. CDR3 nucleotide sequence: TGTGCCAGCAGCTTAGTCGGGATGCGGGGAGCTTTCTTT. The chain combines TRBV11-2 with TRBJ1-1; no clear D. Per the germline V gene, CDR1 is SGHAT and CDR2 is FQNNGV. This CDR3 comprises 13 residues. The V gene lost 1 base and the J gene lost 10 bases, with 13 bases spanning the gap. The variable domain in full, completed from reference TRBV11-2 and TRBJ1-1, reads EAGVAQSPRYKIIEKRQSVAFWCNPISGHATLYWYQQILGQGPKLLIQFQNNGVVDDSQLPKDRFSAERLKGVDSTLKIQPAKLEDSAVYLCASSLVGMRGAFFGQGTRLTVV.

The chain combines TRBV7-8 with TRBJ2-2; 9 bases map to TRBD2. Germline V gives CDR1 SGHVS, CDR2 FQNEAQ. The CDR3 contains 15 residues. J lost 2 bases, V lost 6 bases, and 4 bases had no gene match. CDR3 sequence: CASRASGINTGELFF. The CDR3 DNA follows: TGTGCCAGCAGGGCTAGCGGGATAAACACCGGGGAGCTGTTTTTT.